These T cell receptor beta chains were read from a single sample in a study of blood T cell repertoires in COVID-19. TCRdb's table, derived via immunoSEQ multiplex PCR, lists solely in-frame clones and lacks some. Among about 440,000 clones listed, about 87% were seen once. The sample consisted of peripheral blood. The receptors come from a woman aged 50 to 60 with COVID-19, enrolled during active disease. The CDR3 runs from the conserved cysteine through the conserved F or W. A D gene is named only where the DNA matches it firmly. Not every row has a clone size; where given, it reads once, few, many or a size class.

clone size | J gene | CDR3 length | D gene | V gene | CDR3 protein | CDR3 DNA
NA | TRBJ2-7 | 15 | TRBD1 | TRBV30 | CAWSGGGRGLDEQYF | TGTGCCTGGAGTGGGGGCGGCAGGGGGCTAGACGAGCAGTACTTC
NA | TRBJ2-1 | 15 | NA | TRBV4-1 | CASSRQGLSDNEQFF | TGCGCCAGCAGCCGGCAGGGATTAAGTGACAATGAGCAGTTCTTC
NA | TRBJ2-1 | 16 | TRBD2 | TRBV19 | CASSWGGALNMNEQFF | TGTGCCAGTAGTTGGGGAGGGGCCCTAAATATGAATGAGCAGTTCTTC
NA | TRBJ1-5 | 16 | NA | TRBV28 | CASNLGQLRNNQPQHF | TGTGCCAGCAATCTCGGACAGCTAAGGAACAATCAGCCCCAGCATTTT
NA | TRBJ1-5 | 14 | NA | TRBV19 | CASSKEGPGRPQHF | TGTGCCAGTAGTAAAGAGGGGCCAGGAAGGCCCCAGCATTTT
NA | TRBJ1-2 | 12 | NA | TRBV2 | CASSETGYGYTF | TGTGCCAGCAGTGAAACCGGGTATGGCTACACCTTC
NA | TRBJ1-3 | 15 | TRBD1 | TRBV2 | CASSERTGAGNTIYF | TGTGCCAGCAGTGAAAGGACAGGGGCTGGAAACACCATATATTTT
NA | TRBJ2-1 | 15 | TRBD1 | TRBV28 | CASSFNGQGAHEQFF | TGTGCCAGCAGTTTTAACGGACAGGGGGCCCATGAGCAGTTCTTC
NA | TRBJ2-2 | 15 | TRBD1 | TRBV5-1 | CASRRDRGLLGELFF | TGCGCCAGCCGCCGGGACAGGGGCCTCCTTGGGGAGCTGTTTTTT
NA | TRBJ1-1 | 11 | NA | TRBV2 | CASSLNTEAFF | TGTGCCAGCAGCTTAAACACTGAAGCTTTCTTT
once | TRBJ2-1 | 12 | TRBD1 | TRBV9 | CASSPGGDEQFF | TGTGCCAGCAGCCCAGGGGGAGATGAGCAGTTCTTC
NA | TRBJ1-1 | 13 | NA | TRBV30 | CAWSSQGFTEAFF | TGTGCCTGGAGTTCCCAGGGGTTCACTGAAGCTTTCTTT
NA | TRBJ2-7 | 15 | TRBD2 | TRBV6-5 | CASNALTSGSYEQYF | TGTGCCAGCAATGCTCTGACTAGCGGTTCCTACGAGCAGTACTTC
few | TRBJ1-2 | 16 | NA | TRBV7-2 | CASSLEPRGTNYGYTF | TGTGCCAGCAGCTTAGAACCCAGGGGAACTAACTATGGCTACACCTTC
NA | TRBJ1-2 | 15 | NA | TRBV5-1 | CASSLHLGQDYGYTF | TGCGCCAGCAGCTTGCATCTGGGACAAGACTATGGCTACACCTTC
NA | TRBJ1-2 | 11 | NA | TRBV20-1 | CSAPGSDGYTF | TGCAGTGCACCGGGGTCGGATGGCTACACCTTC
NA | TRBJ2-7 | 14 | NA | TRBV30 | CAWRVTGDSYEQYF | TGTGCCTGGAGGGTTACGGGGGATTCCTACGAGCAGTACTTC
NA | TRBJ1-6 | 14 | TRBD1 | TRBV9 | CASSVGQGESPLHF | TGTGCCAGCAGCGTGGGACAGGGGGAATCACCCCTCCACTTT
NA | TRBJ2-7 | 14 | NA | TRBV7-2 | CASSSYDSPNEQYF | TGTGCCAGCAGCTCATACGACTCCCCTAACGAGCAGTACTTC
NA | TRBJ2-1 | 15 | NA | TRBV6-5 | CASSYSGLLRDEQFF | TGTGCCAGCAGTTACTCGGGACTCCTACGGGATGAGCAGTTCTTC
NA | TRBJ2-1 | 14 | TRBD1 | TRBV27 | CASSGDSRLQEQFF | TGTGCCAGCAGTGGGGACAGCCGGTTGCAAGAGCAGTTCTTC
NA | TRBJ1-3 | 16 | TRBD1 | TRBV5-1 | CASSWGDRGSGNTIYF | TGCGCCAGCAGCTGGGGGGACAGGGGTTCTGGAAACACCATATATTTT
NA | TRBJ2-1 | 14 | NA | TRBV18 | CASSPRRVDNEQFF | TGTGCCAGCTCACCGCGGAGGGTCGACAATGAGCAGTTCTTC
NA | TRBJ1-3 | 15 | NA | TRBV19 | CASSITDHSGNTIYF | TGTGCCAGTAGTATAACAGATCACTCTGGAAACACCATATATTTT
NA | TRBJ2-7 | 13 | NA | TRBV29-1 | CSVVSDSFYEQYF | TGCAGCGTTGTTTCGGACAGTTTCTACGAGCAGTACTTC
NA | TRBJ2-2 | 16 | NA | TRBV5-1 | CASSVRTAPNTGELFF | TGCGCCAGCAGCGTCAGGACAGCCCCAAACACCGGGGAGCTGTTTTTT
NA | TRBJ2-5 | 14 | NA | TRBV5-6 | CASSSGHPQETQYF | TGTGCCAGCAGCTCGGGACACCCCCAAGAGACCCAGTACTTC
NA | TRBJ2-7 | 14 | TRBD1 | TRBV29-1 | CSVTRQGPPYEQYF | TGCAGCGTTACGCGACAGGGACCGCCCTACGAGCAGTACTTC
NA | TRBJ1-2 | 14 | TRBD1 | TRBV29-1 | CSVTRAGTDDGYTF | TGCAGCGTCACCAGGGCCGGGACAGATGATGGCTACACCTTC
NA | TRBJ2-4 | 14 | NA | TRBV29-1 | CSVEDHQRWNIQYF | TGCAGCGTTGAAGATCATCAGAGGTGGAACATTCAGTACTTC
NA | TRBJ2-7 | 11 | TRBD1 | TRBV7-2 | CASSYRGRQYF | TGTGCCAGCAGCTACAGGGGGAGGCAGTACTTC
NA | TRBJ1-2 | 16 | NA | TRBV19 | CASTPPRDTRWYGYTF | TGTGCCAGTACCCCTCCCCGAGACACTCGGTGGTATGGCTACACCTTC
NA | TRBJ1-1 | 16 | TRBD1 | TRBV6-5 | CASSYSGTGGAREAFF | TGTGCCAGCAGTTACTCCGGGACAGGGGGCGCGAGGGAAGCTTTCTTT
NA | TRBJ1-1 | 14 | NA | TRBV5-6 | CASSLDRASTEAFF | TGTGCCAGCAGCTTGGACAGGGCGTCAACTGAAGCTTTCTTT
NA | TRBJ2-3 | 19 | TRBD2 | TRBV5-1 | CASSSRGTSGGSATDTQYF | TGCGCCAGCAGCTCCAGAGGGACTAGCGGGGGAAGTGCCACAGATACGCAGTATTTT
NA | TRBJ2-1 | 18 | NA | TRBV5-6 | CASSSPWGGGQSYNEQFF | TGTGCCAGCAGCTCCCCTTGGGGGGGCGGTCAATCCTACAATGAGCAGTTCTTC
NA | TRBJ1-6 | 20 | TRBD1 | TRBV29-1 | CSVAARTGQVLSPYNSPLHF | TGCAGCGTTGCTGCGAGAACGGGACAGGTACTCTCCCCCTATAATTCACCCCTCCACTTT